In this sample, the clone carrying this TCR beta chain turned up once. Only in-frame clones appear in the TCRdb table, and some are missing; sequencing was by immunoSEQ multiplex PCR. The sample has 32,000 or so clones, approximately 89% seen once. This CDR3 is 12 amino acids long. Germline CDR1 SGHAT, CDR2 FQNNGV. Trimming left V 3 bases short and J 5 bases short, with 7 bases between. These data belong to a study of T cell changes during pregnancy in multiple sclerosis. This specimen was CD8+ T cells from peripheral blood mononuclear cells, taken in the first trimester of pregnancy. The chain employs TRBV11-2 and TRBJ2-5; no clear D gene. The receptor comes from a female donor with multiple sclerosis, enrolled in a pregnancy study. DNA of the CDR3: TGTGCCAGCAGCTTCGAGATGGAGACCCAGTACTTC. It codes for CASSFEMETQYF.